These 29 T cell receptor beta chains were sequenced from one sample in a study of blood T cell repertoires in COVID-19. Assay used: immunoSEQ multiplex PCR; TCRdb lists only in-frame clones, some missing. Here the sample spans more than 200,000 clones, around 87% being singletons. Sequencing input: peripheral blood. All receptors come from a woman aged 55-75 years with COVID-19, enrolled during active disease.

The chain couples TRBV9 to TRBJ2-2; the match to TRBD2 covers 10 bases. This CDR3 comprises 16 residues. With 0 bases clipped from V and 7 bases from J, the junction kept 6 bases outside the gene matches. CDR1 and CDR2 from the germline V gene are SGDLS and YYNGEE. Written as DNA, the CDR3 is TGTGCCAGCAGCGTAGCAAGCGGGAGGGCCATCGGGGAGCTGTTTTTT. Encoded protein: CASSVASGRAIGELFF.

V and J are TRBV30 and TRBJ2-3; D gene unclear. Germline-derived CDR1 and CDR2 are GTSNPN and SVGIG (reference sequence). CDR3 length: 12 amino acids. V lost 0 bases and J lost 8, with 9 bases in between. CDR3 bases: TGTGCCTGGAGTGTACGGCTAGGTACGCAGTATTTT. Translation gives CAWSVRLGTQYF. The full variable domain, completed using reference TRBV30 and TRBJ2-3, is SQTIHQWPATLVQPVGSPLSLECTVEGTSNPNLYWYRQAAGRGLQLLFYSVGIGQISSEVPQNLSASRPQDRQFILSSKKLLLSDSGFYLCAWSVRLGTQYFGPGTRLTVL.

This clone occurred once. V is TRBV18 and J is TRBJ2-3; 11 bases match TRBD2. Losses at the gene ends were 2 bases for V and 2 bases for J; bases not matched to a gene: 9. Looked up from germline, CDR1 is KGHSH and CDR2 is LQKENI. This CDR3 has 18 residues. The CDR3 DNA follows: TGTGCCAGCTCACCAATGACCCTAGCGGGAGGACCCACAGATACGCAGTATTTT. This translates into CASSPMTLAGGPTDTQYF.

CDR3 in DNA: TGCGCCAGCAGCCACGGCTGGACAGGGTCATCCAACGAGCAGTACTTC. Encoded protein: CASSHGWTGSSNEQYF. This rearrangement joins TRBV4-1 to TRBJ2-7; 8 bases match TRBD1. Unmatched junction bases numbered 12, after V lost 3 bases and J lost 5 bases. Germline V gene sequence: CDR1 MGHRA, CDR2 YSYEKL. This CDR3 region has 16 residues.

This rearrangement joins TRBV9 to TRBJ2-7, with 9 bases matching TRBD2. Germline V lookup: CDR1 SGDLS, CDR2 YYNGEE. The length of the CDR3 is 15 residues. V dropped 0 bases and J dropped 9; count of bases not matched to a gene: 10. The CDR3 nucleotides are TGTGCCAGCAGCGTAGTGGCTAGCGGGGAAATGGTGCAGTACTTC. Protein: CASSVVASGEMVQYF.

The chain joins TRBV24-1 to TRBJ1-2; TRBD1 matches at 7 bases. CDR1 is KGHDR and CDR2 is SFDVKD in the germline V gene. The CDR3 is made up of 14 amino acids. Losses at the gene ends were 10 bases for V and 1 base for J; bases not matched to a gene: 8. The CDR3: CATSRDSLNYGYTF. The DNA for the CDR3 is TGTGCCACTTCTCGGGACAGCCTTAACTATGGCTACACCTTC.

This rearrangement joins TRBV2 to TRBJ1-6; D may be TRBD1 (6 bases). Germline CDR1 and CDR2: SNHLY and FYNNEI. V dropped 5 bases and J dropped 6 bases, with 17 bases sitting between them. The CDR3 is made up of 16 amino acids. In nucleotides, the CDR3 is TGTGCCAGCAGTCAAAGAACGCAGGGGTTTAATTCACCCCTCCACTTT. Amino acids: CASSQRTQGFNSPLHF.

This chain links TRBV30 with TRBJ1-6, with 7 nucleotides matching TRBD1. CDR1 and CDR2 from the germline V gene are GTSNPN and SVGIG (reference sequence). J gave up 5 bases and V 3 bases, and 4 bases lay outside the gene matches. This CDR3 spans 14 amino acids. In DNA form, the CDR3 reads TGTGCCTGGAGCGGAACAGGGGATAATTCACCCCTCCACTTT. Amino acids: CAWSGTGDNSPLHF.

The chain couples TRBV5-4 to TRBJ2-7, with a weak D call TRBD2 (6 bases). V dropped 5 bases and J dropped 0 bases, with 15 bases sitting between them. This CDR3 comprises 15 residues. From germline, CDR1 is SGHNT and CDR2 YYREEE (reference sequence). The CDR3 protein is CASSTFLAHSYEQYF. The CDR3 region has the DNA TGTGCCAGCAGTACCTTCCTAGCGCACTCCTACGAGCAGTACTTC.

The V and J genes are TRBV3-1 (or the pseudogene TRBV3-2) and TRBJ2-5; D not certain. This CDR3 is 14 amino acids long. Trimming took 0 bases from V and 1 from J, leaving 6 bases between them. Germline CDR1 is LGHDT and CDR2 is YNNKEL (reference sequence). The CDR3 region is CASSQDRLQETQYF. The CDR3 DNA reads as TGTGCCAGCAGCCAAGATCGACTCCAAGAGACCCAGTACTTC.

The rearrangement uses TRBV7-2 and TRBJ1-1, with D possibly being TRBD1 (5 bases). CDR3 size: 13 residues. Germline V gives CDR1 SGHTA, CDR2 FQGNSA. V dropped 3 bases and J dropped 11 bases, with 16 bases sitting between them. The CDR3 loop reads CASSLRQSQEAFF. Here the CDR3 DNA reads TGTGCCAGCAGCTTGAGACAGTCTCAGGAGGCTTTCTTT.

The chain joins TRBV7-7 to TRBJ2-1; 12 bases are shared with TRBD2. This CDR3 is 18 amino acids long. V trimming: 5 bases; J trimming: 4 bases; junction bases outside the gene matches: 12. Germline-derived CDR1 and CDR2 are SSHAT and FNYEAQ (reference sequence). CDR3 nucleotide sequence: TGTGCCAGCAGCCCGGGGTCTAGCGGGAGGGCGGGGTACAATGAGCAGTTCTTC. Its translation: CASSPGSSGRAGYNEQFF.

This clone was found a few times. The rearrangement uses TRBV3-1 (or the pseudogene TRBV3-2) and TRBJ1-4; no definite D call. V gave up 1 base and J gave up 4 bases, with 10 bases separating them. This CDR3 comprises 15 residues. CDR1 is LGHDT and CDR2 is YNNKEL in the germline V gene (reference sequence). CDR3 loop: CASSQGAGRNEKLFF. The CDR3 DNA follows: TGTGCCAGCAGCCAAGGGGCAGGTCGTAATGAAAAACTGTTTTTT.

This chain connects TRBV27 to TRBJ1-4, with D maybe TRBD1 (5 bases). Per germline, CDR1 MNHEY and CDR2 SMNVEV (reference sequence). This CDR3 is built from 14 residues. Trimming left V 2 bases short and J 4 bases short, with 8 bases between. This CDR3 is CASSLQGFNEKLFF. In DNA form, the CDR3 reads TGTGCCAGCAGTTTACAGGGTTTTAATGAAAAACTGTTTTTT.

This chain joins TRBV20-1 and TRBJ1-6; the D gene is possibly TRBD1 (6 bases). This CDR3 contains 15 residues. Trimming stripped 3 bases from V and 14 bases from J, with 23 bases between. CDR1 is DFQATT and CDR2 is SNEGSKA in the germline V gene (reference sequence). The CDR3 protein is CSASGAGTPLWALHF. The CDR3 coding sequence is TGCAGTGCTAGTGGGGCCGGGACACCCCTTTGGGCCCTCCACTTT.

J is TRBJ2-1 and V is TRBV5-5, with D uncertain. The CDR3 is made up of 16 amino acids. Trimming left V 4 bases short and J 4 bases short, with 18 bases between. The germline V gene has CDR1 SGHKS and CDR2 YYEKEE (reference sequence). CDR3 coding DNA: TGTGCCAGCAGCCAAAGATCGGGTCCTCGATACAATGAGCAGTTCTTC. Its protein product is CASSQRSGPRYNEQFF.

The rearrangement uses TRBV28 and TRBJ2-1; TRBD2 matches at 14 bases. The J segment lost 0 bases and the V segment lost 6 bases, leaving 10 bases of the junction unmatched. Germline V gene lookup returns CDR1 MDHEN and CDR2 SYDVKM. The CDR3 has 19 amino acids. The CDR3 DNA sequence: TGTGCCAGCAGCCACGGACTAGCGGGAGGTTATAGCTCCTACAATGAGCAGTTCTTC. Its translation: CASSHGLAGGYSSYNEQFF.

V is TRBV10-2 and J is TRBJ1-6; no definite D call. The ends were cut back, 4 bases at V and 6 bases at J, with 13 bases in the middle. Germline V lookup: CDR1 WSHSY, CDR2 SAAADI. The CDR3 runs to 15 residues. CDR3: CASSGLRQSNSPLHF. Here the CDR3 DNA reads TGCGCCAGCAGTGGGCTGAGACAAAGTAATTCACCCCTCCACTTT.

The J gene is TRBJ2-2, the V gene TRBV5-1; 13 bases fit TRBD2. The V segment lost 7 bases and the J segment 2 bases; nucleotides outside the gene matches: 8. Germline V gene data show CDR1 as SGHRS and CDR2 as YFSETQ. The CDR3 covers 17 residues. In DNA, the CDR3 is TGCGCCAGCGGCCAGCCGGGACTAGCGGGAAACACCGGGGAGCTGTTTTTT. It translates to CASGQPGLAGNTGELFF.

The chain is built from TRBV7-3 and TRBJ2-5, with D perhaps TRBD1 (6 bases). The germline V gene encodes CDR1 SGHTA and CDR2 FQGTGA. CDR3 length: 14 residues. The V end was cut by 3 bases, the J end by 1 base, with 9 bases between. The CDR3 bases are TGTGCCAGCAGCTTTAACAGGGCCCAAGAGACCCAGTACTTC. Amino acids: CASSFNRAQETQYF.

The chain links TRBV7-2 to TRBJ2-1, with D perhaps TRBD2 (6 bases). CDR1 is SGHTA and CDR2 is FQGNSA in the germline V gene. V was pared by 1 base and J by 5 bases, with 15 bases between. The CDR3 is 16 amino acids. CDR3 sequence reads: CASSLGPGGGNNEQFF. The CDR3 DNA is TGTGCCAGCAGCTTAGGGCCCGGGGGTGGGAACAATGAGCAGTTCTTC.

The chain has TRBV15 and TRBJ2-1; TRBD2 aligns across 12 bases. V dropped 1 base and J dropped 7; count of bases not matched to a gene: 11. CDR1 and CDR2 from the germline V gene are LNHNV and YYDKDF (reference sequence). There are 18 residues in the CDR3. CDR3 sequence: CATSRVRNRGLAGNEQFF. CDR3 coding DNA: TGTGCCACCAGCAGAGTCCGCAACCGAGGACTAGCGGGAAATGAGCAGTTCTTC.

This rearrangement joins TRBV6-6 to TRBJ2-5, with D possibly being TRBD2 (6 bases). CDR1 MNHNY and CDR2 SVGAGI come from the germline V gene (reference sequence). Trimming took 6 bases from V and 5 from J, leaving 19 bases between them. CDR3 length equals 15 residues. The CDR3 sequence: CASSFPTGGGETQYF. Here the CDR3 DNA reads TGTGCCAGCAGCTTTCCTACCGGGGGTGGTGAGACCCAGTACTTC.

The J gene is TRBJ2-7, the V gene TRBV20-1; D gene unclear. CDR1 is DFQATT and CDR2 is SNEGSKA in the germline V gene (reference sequence). This CDR3 is 13 amino acids long. Trimming took 3 bases from V and 2 from J, leaving 11 bases between them. CDR3 sequence: CSASALSPYEQYF. CDR3 nucleotides: TGCAGTGCTAGTGCATTGTCCCCCTACGAGCAGTACTTC.

The V and J genes are TRBV18 and TRBJ1-4, with D possibly being TRBD1 (5 bases). The V gene's germline CDR1 is KGHSH and CDR2 LQKENI. The length of the CDR3 is 18 residues. V shed 5 bases and J shed 7 bases, with 26 bases lying between them. CDR3 protein: CASSSRTFTGNYGEKLFF. Written as DNA, the CDR3 is TGTGCCAGCTCATCTCGGACATTCACCGGCAACTATGGTGAAAAACTGTTTTTT.

This chain joins TRBV29-1 and TRBJ1-1; weak D call: TRBD1 (5 bases). The CDR3 has 13 residues. Germline V gives CDR1 SQVTM, CDR2 ANQGSEA. Trimming shortened V by 5 bases and J by 5 bases, and 15 bases separated the two germline ends. The CDR3 DNA follows: TGCAGCGTTTCCTCTCGCAGGGAAACTGAAGCTTTCTTT. Its translation is CSVSSRRETEAFF. Looking up the rest from reference TRBV29-1 and TRBJ1-1 gives the full variable domain: SAVISQKPSRDICQRGTSLTIQCQVDSQVTMMFWYRQQPGQSLTLIATANQGSEATYESGFVIDKFPISRPNLTFSTLTVSNMSPEDSSIYLCSVSSRRETEAFFGQGTRLTVV.

The rearrangement uses TRBV19 and TRBJ1-1; the match to TRBD1 covers 11 bases. Germline CDR1 and CDR2: LNHDA and SQIVND (reference sequence). This CDR3 region has 13 residues. V trimming: 11 bases; J trimming: 5 bases; junction bases outside the gene matches: 7. Here the CDR3 reads CASGQGARTEAFF. CDR3 bases: TGTGCCTCAGGACAGGGGGCAAGGACTGAAGCTTTCTTT.

The CDR3 DNA sequence: TGTGCCACCAGCGTACGGACAGGGGACAATTCACCCCTCCACTTT. Its protein is CATSVRTGDNSPLHF. This chain joins TRBV15 and TRBJ1-6; 9 bases fit TRBD1. There are 15 residues in the CDR3. CDR1 and CDR2 (germline): LNHNV, YYDKDF (reference sequence). After removal of 5 bases from V and 7 bases from J, the junction contained 6 bases not matched to a gene.

This chain links TRBV3-1 (or the pseudogene TRBV3-2) with TRBJ2-2; weak D call: TRBD2 (5 bases). V lost 4 bases to trimming and J lost 8 bases, with 14 bases between them. The CDR3 is made up of 14 amino acids. Germline CDR1 LGHDT, CDR2 YNNKEL (reference sequence). The CDR3, as DNA: TGTGCCAGCAGCCCACCCCTTTTAGCGGGGGAGCTGTTTTTT. Its protein product is CASSPPLLAGELFF.